These 29 T cell receptor beta chains came from one sample sequenced in a study of CD8 T cells in Susac syndrome. With random hexamers, reverse transcription was performed on 0.5 to 1 ug of RNA. TCRdb re-derived calls from the immunoSEQ multiplex PCR reads in MiXCR, one entry per CDR3 protein. Counted here are roughly 250,000 distinct CDR3 sequences, 90% to 96% occurring once; the ten biggest clones make up approximately 0.1%. The sample taken for sequencing was CD4+ T cells from PBMCs. Receptor source: a human donor with Susac syndrome.

The chain is built from TRBV20-1 and TRBJ2-7; D not resolved. In germline, CDR1 is DFQATT, CDR2 SNEGSKA (reference sequence). Deletions cut 0 bases from V and 8 bases from J, with 8 bases between. This CDR3 comprises 11 residues. The CDR3, as DNA: TGCAGTGCTAGAGATTACGTACAGCAGTACTTC. It specifies CSARDYVQQYF.

This clonotype was seen more than once but under ten times. The gene calls are TRBV19 and TRBJ2-1, with TRBD1 matching 9 bases. V lost 6 bases, J lost 8 bases, and 5 bases stayed unmatched. The germline V gene encodes CDR1 LNHDA and CDR2 SQIVND (reference sequence). The CDR3 has 13 residues. The chain's CDR3 is CASSKGQGDEQFF. Here the CDR3 DNA reads TGTGCCAGTAGCAAGGGACAGGGAGATGAGCAGTTCTTC.

The chain couples TRBV5-1 to TRBJ1-2, with D maybe TRBD1 (6 bases). Deletions cut 4 bases from V and 6 bases from J, with 10 bases between. The V gene's germline CDR1 is SGHRS and CDR2 YFSETQ. CDR3 length: 12 residues. In nucleotides, the CDR3 is TGCGCCAGCAGCCTACAGGGTGATGGCTACACCTTC. Amino acid sequence: CASSLQGDGYTF.

This chain connects TRBV7-2 to TRBJ2-7, with unresolved D. V was trimmed by 1 base and J by 3 bases, leaving 25 bases between them. CDR3 size: 19 residues. The V gene's germline CDR1 is SGHTA and CDR2 FQGNSA. The CDR3 DNA follows: TGTGCCAGCAGCTTAGGGGAAGGCGGAAGAGAATTGATCGTCTACGAGCAGTACTTC. Its translation is CASSLGEGGRELIVYEQYF.

CDR3 loop: CASSTRVEQPQHF. CDR3 in DNA: TGTGCCAGTAGTACCAGGGTCGAGCAGCCCCAGCATTTT. The genes are TRBV19 and TRBJ1-5; D may be TRBD1 (5 bases). V lost 4 bases and J 7 bases, leaving 11 bases between the germline ends. The CDR3 totals 13 residues. Germline lookup yields CDR1 LNHDA and CDR2 SQIVND (reference sequence).

The chain employs TRBV2 and TRBJ1-2; a possible D gene is TRBD1 (6 bases). Germline V gene data show CDR1 as SNHLY and CDR2 as FYNNEI. The germline V and J ends were trimmed by 6 bases and 6 bases, with 20 bases remaining between them. The CDR3 consists of 15 residues. CDR3 amino acids: CASRRGGARADGYTF. Here the CDR3 DNA reads TGTGCCAGCAGAAGGGGGGGGGCTAGAGCTGATGGCTACACCTTC.

CDR3 sequence reads: CAWRGRQGGNTIYF. CDR3 nucleotides: TGTGCCTGGAGAGGAAGGCAGGGAGGAAACACCATATATTTT. V and J are TRBV30 and TRBJ1-3, with a possible D match to TRBD1 (5 bases). The germline V gene has CDR1 GTSNPN and CDR2 SVGIG (reference sequence). Trimming removed 3 bases at V and 4 bases at J, with 13 bases between. This CDR3 has 14 amino acids.

The V call is TRBV25-1, the J call TRBJ2-1, with TRBD2 matching over 7 bases. After removal of 3 bases from V and 2 bases from J, the junction contained 4 bases not matched to a gene. The CDR3 extends over 15 amino acids. The germline CDR1 and CDR2 sequences are MGHDK and SYGVNS. The CDR3: CASSDPAGAYNEQFF. CDR3 DNA sequence: TGTGCCAGCAGTGATCCTGCGGGAGCCTACAATGAGCAGTTCTTC.

The chain couples TRBV5-4 to TRBJ2-2; D is undetermined. The CDR3 totals 13 residues. Germline loops: CDR1 SGHNT, CDR2 YYREEE (reference sequence). The V gene lost 1 base and the J gene lost 4 bases, with 5 bases spanning the gap. CDR3 DNA: TGTGCCAGCAGCTTGATCTCCACCGGGGAGCTGTTTTTT. Translation: CASSLISTGELFF.

The genes are TRBV3-1 and TRBJ1-2; unclear D gene. V lost 6 bases and J lost 7, with 15 bases in between. The CDR3 spans 13 residues. Looked up from germline, CDR1 is LGHDT and CDR2 is YNNKEL (reference sequence). The CDR3 DNA reads as TGTGCCAGCAGGGAGGACGGGCGCGGTGGCTACACCTTC. Translation gives CASREDGRGGYTF.

The V and J genes are TRBV9 and TRBJ1-1; no clear D gene. From germline, CDR1 is SGDLS and CDR2 YYNGEE. CDR3 length: 15 amino acids. Trimming pared 4 bases from V and 3 bases from J, leaving 16 bases between. CDR3 DNA: TGTGCCAGCAGCCCTTTTCTGGTGTCGGACACTGAAGCTTTCTTT. It is translated as CASSPFLVSDTEAFF. The whole variable domain, filled in from reference TRBV9 and TRBJ1-1, reads DSGVTQTPKHLITATGQRVTLRCSPRSGDLSVYWYQQSLDQGLQFLIQYYNGEERAKGNILERFSAQQFPDLHSELNLSSLELGDSALYFCASSPFLVSDTEAFFGQGTRLTVV.

This chain connects TRBV5-1 to TRBJ2-1; TRBD1 matches at 8 bases. The CDR3 loop spans 16 amino acids. Germline trimming cut 8 bases from V and 6 bases from J; bases unmatched to any gene: 16. Germline V gives CDR1 SGHRS, CDR2 YFSETQ. Here the CDR3 reads CASTLLTQTGANEQFF. CDR3 in DNA: TGCGCCAGTACACTTTTAACCCAGACAGGGGCCAATGAGCAGTTCTTC.

This chain connects TRBV6-5 to TRBJ2-7; 8 bases are a match to TRBD2. Germline lookup yields CDR1 MNHEY and CDR2 SVGAGI. The CDR3 loop spans 17 amino acids. J gave up 3 bases and V 2 bases, and 12 bases lay outside the gene matches. DNA of the CDR3: TGTGCCAGCAGTTACGGGACGCCCGGGACTAGAGGCTACGAGCAGTACTTC. It yields the protein CASSYGTPGTRGYEQYF.

The chain recombines TRBV27 with TRBJ1-5; D ambiguous. Germline V gives CDR1 MNHEY, CDR2 SMNVEV (reference sequence). V gave up 0 bases and J gave up 1 base, with 1 base separating them. The CDR3 has 13 amino acids. The CDR3 here is CASSLSSNQPQHF. The CDR3 DNA reads as TGTGCCAGCAGTTTATCAAGCAATCAGCCCCAGCATTTT.

The chain joins TRBV25-1 to TRBJ2-2; TRBD1 is a possible D gene (5 bases). The CDR3 loop spans 15 amino acids. CDR1 MGHDK and CDR2 SYGVNS come from the germline V gene. V shed 2 bases and J shed 3 bases, with 10 bases lying between them. The CDR3 nucleotides read TGTGCCAGCAGTGAAACCAGGGTCGACACCGGGGAGCTGTTTTTT. It translates to CASSETRVDTGELFF. The whole variable domain, remainder taken from reference TRBV25-1 and TRBJ2-2, is EADIYQTPRYLVIGTGKKITLECSQTMGHDKMYWYQQDPGMELHLIHYSYGVNSTEKGDLSSESTVSRIRTEHFPLTLESARPSHTSQYLCASSETRVDTGELFFGEGSRLTVL.

This rearrangement joins TRBV30 to TRBJ2-7, with D perhaps TRBD2 (6 bases). This CDR3 is 13 amino acids long. CDR1 GTSNPN and CDR2 SVGIG come from the germline V gene (reference sequence). The V end was cut by 2 bases, the J end by 1 base, with 9 bases between. CDR3 DNA: TGTGCCTGGAGTCCGACTAGTTCCTACGAGCAGTACTTC. Residues: CAWSPTSSYEQYF.

The chain combines TRBV4-1 with TRBJ2-1, with unresolved D. CDR3 length equals 16 residues. CDR1 is MGHRA, CDR2 YSYEKL, per germline. Trimming pared 0 bases from V and 6 bases from J, leaving 15 bases between. The CDR3 here is CASSQDRPPSGNEQFF. In nucleotides, the CDR3 is TGCGCCAGCAGCCAAGATCGACCCCCCTCGGGCAATGAGCAGTTCTTC.

The gene calls are TRBV28 and TRBJ2-3, with TRBD2 as a possible D gene (6 bases). Per germline, CDR1 MDHEN and CDR2 SYDVKM. There are 14 residues in the CDR3. Deletions cut 6 bases from V and 0 bases from J, with 10 bases between. DNA for the CDR3: TGTGCCAGCAGGGTCGGGGGAAGCACAGATACGCAGTATTTT. Its protein product is CASRVGGSTDTQYF.

The V and J genes are TRBV3-1 and TRBJ1-2; D may be TRBD1 (6 bases). Trimming shortened V by 4 bases and J by 8 bases, and 11 bases separated the two germline ends. Germline loops: CDR1 LGHDT, CDR2 YNNKEL (reference sequence). The CDR3 runs to 12 residues. The CDR3 here is CASSRTDLGYTF. The CDR3 DNA sequence: TGTGCCAGCAGCCGGACAGACCTAGGCTACACCTTC.

V gene TRBV18 combines with J gene TRBJ1-2; no reliable D call. Trimming stripped 3 bases from V and 8 bases from J, with 13 bases between. Germline V CDR1 and CDR2: KGHSH, LQKENI. The CDR3 covers 13 residues. The CDR3 loop is CASSPGPSGGYTF. The CDR3, as DNA: TGTGCCAGCTCACCCGGACCCTCTGGAGGCTACACCTTC.

J is TRBJ2-1 and V is TRBV4-2; 11 positions agree with TRBD2. Germline CDR1 is LGHNA and CDR2 is YNFKEQ. The CDR3 loop spans 17 amino acids. The J segment lost 3 bases and the V segment lost 1 base, leaving 5 bases of the junction unmatched. CDR3 sequence: CASSQGSSGRIYNEQFF. In nucleotides, the CDR3 is TGTGCCAGCAGCCAAGGCTCTAGCGGGAGGATCTACAATGAGCAGTTCTTC.

The chain carries TRBV29-1 and TRBJ1-1; TRBD1 might be the D (6 bases). Germline-derived CDR1 and CDR2 are SQVTM and ANQGSEA. The V gene lost 4 bases and the J gene lost 4 bases, with 13 bases spanning the gap. The CDR3 sequence is 13 residues long. CDR3 in amino acids: CSVVDRRITEAFF. The CDR3 DNA is TGCAGCGTTGTAGACAGGCGGATCACTGAAGCTTTCTTT.

The chain uses TRBV6-5 and TRBJ2-4, with 9 bases matching TRBD2. This CDR3 spans 14 amino acids. CDR1 MNHEY and CDR2 SVGAGI come from the germline V gene. V lost 6 bases to trimming and J lost 6 bases; unmatched junction nucleotides: 6. The CDR3 protein is CASSPPSGINIQYF. CDR3 nucleotide sequence: TGTGCCAGCAGCCCTCCTAGCGGGATAAACATTCAGTACTTC.

The genes are TRBV12-3 or TRBV12-4 and TRBJ2-1; possibly TRBD1 for D (5 bases). This CDR3 is built from 14 residues. Trimming took 7 bases from V and 6 from J, leaving 16 bases between them. The CDR3 nucleotides are TGTGCCAGCACCCTCCCCTCTAGGGGCAATGAGCAGTTCTTC. Translation gives CASTLPSRGNEQFF.

The chain links TRBV5-1 to TRBJ1-1; D is unresolved. This CDR3 is built from 12 residues. V was cut by 0 bases and J by 11 bases, with 11 bases left in between. Germline CDR1 SGHRS, CDR2 YFSETQ. The CDR3 nucleotides read TGCGCCAGCAGCTTGGGTGACATGGGGGCTTTCTTT. Protein sequence: CASSLGDMGAFF.

CDR3 residues: CASSSTSGSLYEQYF. DNA for the CDR3: TGTGCCAGCAGCTCCACTAGCGGGAGCTTGTACGAGCAGTACTTC. V usage is TRBV7-9 and J usage is TRBJ2-7, with TRBD2 matching over 11 bases. The CDR3 has 15 amino acids. Germline lookup yields CDR1 SEHNR and CDR2 FQNEAQ (reference sequence). V was clipped by 4 bases and J by 4 bases; unmatched bases: 6.

The rearrangement links TRBV20-1 to TRBJ2-1; D might be TRBD1 (5 bases). The CDR3 runs 14 residues. Germline lookup yields CDR1 DFQATT and CDR2 SNEGSKA (reference sequence). Trimming pared 3 bases from V and 6 bases from J, leaving 15 bases between. CDR3 residues: CSARKDTKVNEQFF. As DNA, the CDR3 is TGCAGTGCTAGGAAGGACACGAAAGTCAATGAGCAGTTCTTC.

The J gene is TRBJ1-4, the V gene TRBV18, with no clear D. The CDR3 consists of 15 residues. The ends were cut back, 3 bases at V and 7 bases at J, with 15 bases in the middle. Germline CDR1 KGHSH, CDR2 LQKENI. In nucleotides, the CDR3 is TGTGCCAGCTCACCCGACGTGGCGATTTCTGAAAAACTGTTTTTT. This encodes CASSPDVAISEKLFF.

V is TRBV15 and J is TRBJ1-4; D call uncertain. This CDR3 region has 13 residues. Per the germline V gene, CDR1 is LNHNV and CDR2 is YYDKDF (reference sequence). Trimming cost V 4 bases and J 9 bases, with 12 bases left between them. In DNA form, the CDR3 reads TGTGCCACCAGCAACCAAAAAGGGCAAAAACTGTTTTTT. As protein: CATSNQKGQKLFF.